Each of the 22 T cell receptor beta chains below was sequenced from the same sample in a study of CD8+CD57+ T cells in acquired aplastic anemia. Profiling of TCR beta VDJ combinations and CDR3 sequences used genomic DNA as template. TCRdb itself ran the reads through MiXCR, one entry per CDR3 protein. Found here are 60,000 to 75,000 distinct CDR3 sequences, roughly 58% of them singletons; the top ten hold around 2.3%. The specimen sequenced was sorted CD4+, CD8+, or CD8+CD57+ T cells (not recorded which) from PBMCs. Every receptor here comes from a human donor in good health, serving as a control.

This clonotype was seen repeatedly, ten times or more. The chain joins TRBV4-1 to TRBJ2-3; D remains ambiguous. CDR3 length: 15 amino acids. Trimming stripped 0 bases from V and 8 bases from J, with 15 bases between. CDR1 and CDR2 from the germline V gene are MGHRA and YSYEKL. The CDR3 nucleotides read TGCGCCAGCAGCCAAGATCCCGTGCCCCCGGGTACGCAGTATTTT. It is translated as CASSQDPVPPGTQYF.

The table lists this clonotype with a count of one. The chain uses TRBV2 and TRBJ1-1; 8 nucleotides line up with TRBD1. Trimming took 6 bases from V and 5 from J; bases not matched to a gene: 8. The germline V gene encodes CDR1 SNHLY and CDR2 FYNNEI. This CDR3 has 14 residues. CDR3 protein: CASRSAGGSTEAFF. The CDR3 DNA sequence: TGTGCCAGCAGATCCGCAGGGGGCTCGACTGAAGCTTTCTTT. The variable domain in full, completed from reference TRBV2 and TRBJ1-1, reads EPEVTQTPSHQVTQMGQEVILRCVPISNHLYFYWYRQILGQKVEFLVSFYNNEISEKSEIFDDQFSVERPDGSNFTLKIRSTKLEDSAMYFCASRSAGGSTEAFFGQGTRLTVV.

This clonotype has a count of ten or more. This chain links TRBV2 with TRBJ2-1; 11 nucleotides align to TRBD2. With 2 bases clipped from V and 10 bases from J, the junction kept 10 bases outside the gene matches. The CDR3 runs 16 residues. Germline-derived CDR1 and CDR2 are SNHLY and FYNNEI. CDR3 residues: CASSEILASGRSEQFF. The CDR3 nucleotides are TGTGCCAGCAGTGAAATCCTGGCTAGCGGGAGGTCCGAGCAGTTCTTC.

This clonotype was counted ten times or more. This rearrangement joins TRBV20-1 to TRBJ2-5, with a possible D match to TRBD1 (6 bases). In germline, CDR1 is DFQATT, CDR2 SNEGSKA (reference sequence). This CDR3 contains 15 residues. Trimming removed 3 bases from V and 5 bases from J, with 19 bases in between. The CDR3 bases are TGCAGTGCTAGCGTGGCAGGGGCAACTAGGGAGACCCAGTACTTC. Translating gives CSASVAGATRETQYF.

V is TRBV20-1 and J is TRBJ2-1, with D possibly matching TRBD1 (9 bases). CDR3 length: 15 amino acids. Deletions cut 6 bases from V and 7 bases from J, with 22 bases between. Germline CDR1 DFQATT, CDR2 SNEGSKA (reference sequence). For the CDR3, the DNA is TGCAGTGCCGTTAGCGGGACAGGGCAGCTTAATGAGCAGTTCTTC. Its protein is CSAVSGTGQLNEQFF.

This clonotype is deemed medium-sized. The genes are TRBV7-2 and TRBJ2-7; D gene unclear. Germline V gene data show CDR1 as SGHTA and CDR2 as FQGNSA. This CDR3 has 14 residues. The V and J ends lost 1 base and 7 bases respectively, with 14 bases between them. The CDR3 loop reads CASSLGSVPWEQYF. As DNA, the CDR3 is TGTGCCAGCAGCTTAGGGTCAGTGCCGTGGGAGCAGTACTTC. Full variable domain (missing parts from reference TRBV7-2 and TRBJ2-7): GAGVSQSPSNKVTEKGKDVELRCDPISGHTALYWYRQSLGQGLEFLIYFQGNSAPDKSGLPSDRFSAERTGGSVSTLTIQRTQQEDSAVYLCASSLGSVPWEQYFGPGTRLTVT.

This clonotype was counted at least ten times. This chain joins TRBV18 and TRBJ1-1; D possibly corresponds to TRBD1 (5 bases). V lost 3 bases, J lost 9 bases, and 20 bases lay in between. The CDR3 loop spans 15 amino acids. The V gene's germline CDR1 is KGHSH and CDR2 LQKENI. In nucleotides, the CDR3 is TGTGCCAGCTCACCCCTCAAGCAGAGGGACGGGAAAGCTTTCTTT. This sequence encodes CASSPLKQRDGKAFF.

The table lists this clonotype with a count of one. This chain links TRBV29-1 with TRBJ2-1, with a possible D match to TRBD2 (6 bases). CDR1 SQVTM and CDR2 ANQGSEA come from the germline V gene. The CDR3 is 14 amino acids. V was shortened by 3 bases and J by 2 bases, with 11 bases between the two germline ends. CDR3: CSVDQSGPYNEQFF. CDR3 in DNA: TGCAGCGTTGATCAGAGCGGGCCCTACAATGAGCAGTTCTTC.

In its sample, this clonotype was seen once. The chain uses TRBV15 and TRBJ1-2; 9 bases are shared with TRBD1. The CDR3 has 17 amino acids. The trim removed 3 bases at V and 1 base at J, leaving 9 bases unmatched. Germline V lookup: CDR1 LNHNV, CDR2 YYDKDF (reference sequence). CDR3 region: CATSSAPGQGYNYGYTF. The CDR3 nucleotides read TGTGCCACCAGCAGCGCTCCGGGACAGGGCTATAACTATGGCTACACCTTC.

This clonotype was detected many times. This chain uses TRBV4-1 with TRBJ2-5, with D possibly TRBD2 on 9 matching bases. The CDR3 is 17 residues long. CDR1 is MGHRA and CDR2 is YSYEKL in the germline V gene. Deletions cut 0 bases from V and 5 bases from J, with 19 bases between. The DNA of the CDR3 is TGCGCCAGCAGCCAAGATCAGGGGGCTAGCGGGACGGAGACCCAGTACTTC. Translated, it gives CASSQDQGASGTETQYF.

The chain links TRBV9 to TRBJ1-5; possible D gene TRBD1, 6 bases. The V gene lost 0 bases and the J gene lost 2 bases, with 9 bases spanning the gap. CDR1 is SGDLS, CDR2 YYNGEE, per germline. This CDR3 comprises 15 residues. CDR3 residues: CASSVGTVGNQPQHF. The CDR3, as DNA: TGTGCCAGCAGCGTAGGGACAGTGGGCAATCAGCCCCAGCATTTT.

By its share, this clonotype is medium-sized. The V and J genes are TRBV25-1 and TRBJ1-2; D gene ambiguous. The length of the CDR3 is 13 residues. Germline V gene data show CDR1 as MGHDK and CDR2 as SYGVNS. Trimming shortened V by 6 bases and J by 2 bases, and 10 bases separated the two germline ends. CDR3 sequence: CASSLGINYGYTF. The CDR3 region has the DNA TGTGCCAGCAGCCTCGGGATCAACTATGGCTACACCTTC.

This clonotype was detected many times. J is TRBJ1-1 and V is TRBV7-9; D is uncertain. Germline CDR1 SEHNR, CDR2 FQNEAQ (reference sequence). The CDR3 has 15 residues. Trimming shortened V by 5 bases and J by 0 bases, and 13 bases separated the two germline ends. Here the CDR3 DNA reads TGTGCCAGCAGCCCGCGGGTAGCCCTGAACACTGAAGCTTTCTTT. It specifies CASSPRVALNTEAFF.

The genes are TRBV24-1 and TRBJ2-3, with 9 bases identical to TRBD1. V gave up 5 bases and J gave up 6 bases; unmatched junction bases: 5. This CDR3 has 14 residues. Germline CDR1 reads KGHDR; CDR2 reads SFDVKD. For the CDR3, the DNA is TGTGCCACCAGTGGCCCGGACAGGGGCGATACGCAGTATTTT. Residues: CATSGPDRGDTQYF.

This clonotype has ten or more counts. The chain combines TRBV5-1 with TRBJ1-3; the D is unclear. Trimming stripped 0 bases from V and 6 bases from J, with 10 bases between. CDR3 length: 14 amino acids. Germline CDR1 SGHRS, CDR2 YFSETQ. The CDR3 region is CASSLVGSLNTIYF. DNA of the CDR3: TGCGCCAGCAGCTTGGTGGGCAGTCTAAACACCATATATTTT.

The rearrangement links TRBV19 to TRBJ1-3; D uncertain. The length of the CDR3 is 12 residues. V gave up 7 bases and J gave up 3 bases, with 7 bases separating them. The germline CDR1 and CDR2 sequences are LNHDA and SQIVND (reference sequence). The CDR3: CASKTDGNTIYF. The CDR3, as DNA: TGTGCCAGTAAGACCGATGGAAACACCATATATTTT.

The gene calls are TRBV2 and TRBJ1-2; 9 bases agree with TRBD1. This CDR3 is built from 16 residues. Unmatched junction bases numbered 12, after V lost 3 bases and J lost 7 bases. Germline-derived CDR1 and CDR2 are SNHLY and FYNNEI. The chain's CDR3 is CASSDPPGQGSSGYTF. The CDR3 nucleotides read TGTGCCAGCAGTGACCCCCCGGGACAGGGAAGTAGTGGCTACACCTTC.

This clonotype was counted at least ten times. The V and J genes are TRBV11-3 and TRBJ1-1; D unresolved. The CDR3 sequence is 12 residues long. Trimming took off 1 base at V and 6 bases at J, with 6 bases between the two ends. Germline CDR1 and CDR2: SGHNT and YENEEA. The CDR3 loop reads CASSLGVPEAFF. CDR3 in DNA: TGTGCCAGCAGCTTAGGGGTGCCTGAAGCTTTCTTT.

For this clonotype: Given the absence of the conserved phenylalanine or tryptophan at the CDR3 end, a read error is likely. The DNA is omitted, as the CDR3 cannot be located on it reliably, and the CDR3 follows TCRdb's listing. The CDR3 loop reads CATSPGDRDH. The chain combines TRBV15 with TRBJ2-6; no check of the table's D call, TRBD1, against the DNA was made. The CDR3 length is 10 residues, termini included. Germline CDR1 reads LNHNV; CDR2 reads YYDKDF (reference sequence).

The V gene is TRBV6-1, the J gene TRBJ2-7; D is perhaps TRBD1 or TRBD2 (5 bases each). CDR1 is MNHNS, CDR2 SASEGT, per germline. The CDR3 contains 15 residues. Trimming shortened V by 3 bases and J by 3 bases, and 15 bases separated the two germline ends. In DNA form, the CDR3 reads TGTGCCAGCAGTGATCAGGGAGCCTCCCGCTACGAGCAGTACTTC. Translated, it gives CASSDQGASRYEQYF.

This clonotype was counted a few times. The rearrangement joins TRBV2 to TRBJ1-6; 8 bases match TRBD1. The CDR3 sequence is 12 residues long. Trimming cost V 6 bases and J 14 bases; bases outside gene matches: 6. Germline assignment: CDR1 SNHLY and CDR2 FYNNEI. The CDR3 DNA follows: TGTGCCAGCAGGGGGGACAGGCTGGCCCTCCACTTT. It yields the protein CASRGDRLALHF. Drawing the rest from reference TRBV2 and TRBJ1-6, the complete variable domain is EPEVTQTPSHQVTQMGQEVILRCVPISNHLYFYWYRQILGQKVEFLVSFYNNEISEKSEIFDDQFSVERPDGSNFTLKIRSTKLEDSAMYFCASRGDRLALHFGNGTRLTVT.

The table lists this clonotype with many counts. The chain links TRBV20-1 to TRBJ2-4, with TRBD2 matching over 8 bases. V was pared by 5 bases and J by 2 bases, with 11 bases of the junction left unmatched. Germline V gives CDR1 DFQATT, CDR2 SNEGSKA (reference sequence). This CDR3 region has 16 residues. DNA for the CDR3: TGCAGTGCTTATCTGGCGGGAGGCGCGACCAAAAACATTCAGTACTTC. Translating it yields CSAYLAGGATKNIQYF.